This TCR beta chain was sequenced during a study of T cell responses to AZD1222 COVID-19 vaccine. Germline loops: CDR1 SEHNR, CDR2 FQNEAQ (reference sequence). This CDR3 has 17 residues. The V gene lost 5 bases and the J gene lost 1 base, with 20 bases spanning the gap. Turning to this clone: Its antigen is unidentified.

Repertoires were generated with immunoSEQ multiplex PCR, while TCRdb's copy carries only in-frame clones and drops some. The table records approximately 210,000 clones, roughly nine tenths of them present only once. Study observations and caveats: Sampling that yielded the repertoires occurred only after the peak T cell response.

The chain carries TRBV7-9 and TRBJ2-5; D ambiguous. The TCR sequence derives from an adult who received the AZD1222 COVID-19 vaccine. Here the sequenced sample was peripheral blood, taken 28 days after the second AZD1222 dose. CDR3 coding DNA: TGTGCCAGCAGCGTTCACTCGAGCATGGCGCCCCAAGAGACCCAGTACTTC. Residues: CASSVHSSMAPQETQYF.